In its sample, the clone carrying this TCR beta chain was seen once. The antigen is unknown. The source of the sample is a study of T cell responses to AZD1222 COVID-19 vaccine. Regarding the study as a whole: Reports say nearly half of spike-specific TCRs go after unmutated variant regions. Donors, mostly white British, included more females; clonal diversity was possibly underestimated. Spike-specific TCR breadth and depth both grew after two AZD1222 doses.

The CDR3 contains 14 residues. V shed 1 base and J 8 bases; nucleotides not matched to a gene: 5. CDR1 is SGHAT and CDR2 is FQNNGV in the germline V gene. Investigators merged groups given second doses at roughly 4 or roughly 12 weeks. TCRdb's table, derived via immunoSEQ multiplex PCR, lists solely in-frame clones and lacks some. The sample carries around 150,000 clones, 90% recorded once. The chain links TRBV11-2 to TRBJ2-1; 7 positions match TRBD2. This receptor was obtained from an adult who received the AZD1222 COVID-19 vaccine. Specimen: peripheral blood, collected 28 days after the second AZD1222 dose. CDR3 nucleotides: TGTGCCAGCAGCTTAGTTCCGGGAGGCGATGAGCAGTTCTTC. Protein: CASSLVPGGDEQFF.